This T cell receptor (beta chain) was found in a study of T-cell memory formation after mild COVID-19. On the study more broadly: Largely, the TCR clusters proved donor specific. The study's findings and limits: CD4+ contracting clones lay mainly in CM and EM, CD8+ ones in EMRA. In pre-infection memory, a portion of responding clones appeared, which suggested that cross-reactive memory joined. Later expanders leaned CD4+, whereas day 15 to 85 contracting clones were balanced CD4/CD8.

The table lists this clonotype with a few counts. Its antigen is not known. Germline values: CDR1 SGHTA, CDR2 FQGTGA. The V end was cut by 0 bases, the J end by 4 bases, with 15 bases between. The CDR3 totals 17 residues. TCRdb called the 5' RACE reads again in MiXCR, with one record for every CDR3 protein. The sample holds about 250,000 distinct CDR3 sequences, roughly 17% seen once. The chain has TRBV7-3 and TRBJ2-2; D perhaps matches TRBD1 (6 bases). The sample taken for sequencing was PBMCs or a T cell subset sorted from them (not recorded which). This receptor was identified in a man between 18 and 35 years old who had mild COVID-19 (a few samples of this study predate the infection). Cell type and time point are not known. In DNA form, the CDR3 reads TGTGCCAGCAGCTTAACTTACGGACAGACGATCACCGGGGAGCTGTTTTTT. Protein sequence: CASSLTYGQTITGELFF. Full variable domain (rest looked up from reference TRBV7-3 and TRBJ2-2): GAGVSQTPSNKVTEKGKYVELRCDPISGHTALYWYRQSLGQGPEFLIYFQGTGAADDSGLPNDRFFAVRPEGSVSTLKIQRTERGDSAVYLCASSLTYGQTITGELFFGEGSRLTVL.